These 9 T cell receptor beta chains share one sample of origin, sequenced in a study of Ad26.COV2.S vaccination and SARS-CoV-2 variants. Assay: immunoSEQ multiplex PCR; the TCRdb copy retains only in-frame clones and omits some. The table has a few hundred thousand clones, more than 75% seen once. Regarding treatment: roughly 20 received Ad26.COV2.S at low or high dose, single or two shots; about 5 received placebo; per-sample allocation not given. The investigators took samples on day 63 after the first vaccine or placebo injection. Sequences were derived from peripheral blood, sampled in a trial of Ad26.COV2.S vaccine versus placebo. The receptors stem from a person aged 18-65 years who received the Ad26.COV2.S COVID-19 vaccine or a placebo.

The chain links TRBV7-9 to TRBJ1-5; D is unresolved. The CDR3 length is 13 residues. Per germline, CDR1 SEHNR and CDR2 FQNEAQ (reference sequence). Between the trimmed V and J ends, which lost 5 bases and 4 bases, there was a span of 9 bases. The CDR3 is CASSRGRNQPQHF. DNA of the CDR3: TGTGCCAGCAGCCGAGGCAGAAATCAGCCCCAGCATTTT. The whole variable domain, remainder taken from reference TRBV7-9 and TRBJ1-5, is DTGVSQNPRHKITKRGQNVTFRCDPISEHNRLYWYRQTLGQGPEFLTYFQNEAQLEKSRLLSDRFSAERPKGSFSTLEIQRTEQGDSAMYLCASSRGRNQPQHFGDGTRLSIL.

Regarding this clone: Compared with germline, one end of the junction differs, possibly owing to a read error. The chain combines TRBV10-3 with TRBJ1-1, with 9 bases aligning to TRBD1. Per germline, CDR1 ENHRY and CDR2 SYGVKD. This CDR3 contains 16 residues. The CDR3 protein is CAISETTGTGISDAFF. CDR3 in DNA: TGTGCCATCAGCGAAACGACCGGGACAGGGATTTCTGATGCTTTCTTT.

The table lists this clone with a count of one. This chain links TRBV19 with TRBJ1-1; D gene unclear. The V and J ends lost 6 bases and 4 bases respectively, with 9 bases between them. Germline lookup yields CDR1 LNHDA and CDR2 SQIVND (reference sequence). The CDR3 is 12 residues long. The CDR3 DNA sequence: TGTGCCAGTAGGGATATGGTCACTGAAGCTTTCTTT. Its protein is CASRDMVTEAFF.

The rearrangement links TRBV10-3 to TRBJ2-3, with 7 bases lining up with TRBD2. The CDR3 is 15 amino acids. V was pared by 4 bases and J by 5 bases, with 9 bases of the junction left unmatched. From germline, CDR1 is ENHRY and CDR2 SYGVKD. CDR3 loop: CAISGGTKSGDTQYF. DNA of the CDR3: TGTGCCATCAGTGGCGGGACTAAGAGCGGAGATACGCAGTATTTT.

V usage is TRBV6-6 and J usage is TRBJ1-2; 7 bases fit TRBD1. In germline, CDR1 is MNHNY, CDR2 SVGAGI (reference sequence). This CDR3 has 14 amino acids. Germline trimming cut 4 bases from V and 4 bases from J; bases unmatched to any gene: 6. For the CDR3, the DNA is TGTGCCAGCAGTTCCCTGACAGGGACCTATGGCTACACCTTC. Residues: CASSSLTGTYGYTF.

The chain combines TRBV7-8 with TRBJ2-1, with 9 bases identical to TRBD1. Germline lookup yields CDR1 SGHVS and CDR2 FQNEAQ. Trimming cost V 4 bases and J 12 bases; bases outside gene matches: 7. The CDR3 loop spans 13 amino acids. This CDR3 reads CASSSRDRDGQFF. The CDR3 coding sequence is TGTGCCAGCAGCTCACGGGACAGGGACGGGCAGTTCTTC. Variable domain in full (rest from reference TRBV7-8 and TRBJ2-1): GAGVSQSPRYKVAKRGQDVALRCDPISGHVSLFWYQQALGQGPEFLTYFQNEAQLDKSGLPSDRFFAERPEGSVSTLKIQRTQQEDSAVYLCASSSRDRDGQFFGPGTRLTVL.

As concerns this clone: This sample includes further DNA sequences coding for the same CDR3. The V call is TRBV9, the J call TRBJ1-6; no clear D. Per the germline V gene, CDR1 is SGDLS and CDR2 is YYNGEE. The CDR3 loop spans 15 amino acids. Between the trimmed V and J ends, which lost 0 bases and 0 bases, there was a span of 4 bases. The CDR3: CASSVDSSYNSPLHF. The DNA of the CDR3 is TGTGCCAGCAGCGTAGATAGCTCCTATAATTCACCCCTCCACTTT.

This chain joins TRBV4-3 and TRBJ1-6; possible D gene TRBD1, 5 bases. Germline V gives CDR1 LGHNA, CDR2 YSLEER. Trimming removed 0 bases at V and 4 bases at J, with 10 bases between. The CDR3 sequence is 16 residues long. CDR3 loop: CASSQELTAYNSPLHF. The CDR3 region has the DNA TGCGCCAGCAGCCAAGAGTTGACAGCATATAATTCACCCCTCCACTTT.

The chain is built from TRBV2 and TRBJ2-5; 7 bases are a match to TRBD1. With 7 bases clipped from V and 5 bases from J, the junction kept 7 bases outside the gene matches. CDR3 size: 13 residues. Germline V lookup: CDR1 SNHLY, CDR2 FYNNEI. As DNA, the CDR3 is TGTGCCAGCAAAACAGGGGATGGGGAGACCCAGTACTTC. This translates into CASKTGDGETQYF.